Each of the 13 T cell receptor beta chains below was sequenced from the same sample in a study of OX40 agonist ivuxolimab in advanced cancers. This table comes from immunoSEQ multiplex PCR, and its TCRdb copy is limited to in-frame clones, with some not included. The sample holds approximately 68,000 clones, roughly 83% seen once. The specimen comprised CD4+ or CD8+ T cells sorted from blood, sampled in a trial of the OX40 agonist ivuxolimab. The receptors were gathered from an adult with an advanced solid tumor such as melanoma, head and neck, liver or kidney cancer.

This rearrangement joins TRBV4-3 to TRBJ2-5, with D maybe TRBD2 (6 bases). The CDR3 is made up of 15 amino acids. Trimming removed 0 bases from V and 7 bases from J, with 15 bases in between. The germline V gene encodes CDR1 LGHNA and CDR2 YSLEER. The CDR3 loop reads CASSQEWEFGRTQYF. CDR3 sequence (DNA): TGCGCCAGCAGCCAAGAGTGGGAGTTCGGGAGGACCCAGTACTTC.

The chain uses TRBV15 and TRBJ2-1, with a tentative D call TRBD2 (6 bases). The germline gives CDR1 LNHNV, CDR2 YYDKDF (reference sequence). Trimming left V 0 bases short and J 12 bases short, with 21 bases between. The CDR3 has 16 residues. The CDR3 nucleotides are TGTGCCACCAGCAGAGATCGGGGTGCCGGGAGCCTCATGCAGTTCTTC. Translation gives CATSRDRGAGSLMQFF.

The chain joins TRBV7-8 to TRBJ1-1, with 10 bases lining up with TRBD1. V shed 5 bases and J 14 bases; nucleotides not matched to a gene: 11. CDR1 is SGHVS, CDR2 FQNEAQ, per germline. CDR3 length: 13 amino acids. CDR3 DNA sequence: TGTGCCAGCAGCCTAAACCGGGACAGGGGCTACTTCTTT. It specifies CASSLNRDRGYFF.

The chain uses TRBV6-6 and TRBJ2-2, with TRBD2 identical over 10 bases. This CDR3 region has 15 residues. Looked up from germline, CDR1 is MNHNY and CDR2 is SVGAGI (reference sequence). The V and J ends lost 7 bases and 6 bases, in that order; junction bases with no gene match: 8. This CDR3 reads CASTTSGGASGELFF. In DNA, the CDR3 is TGTGCCAGCACCACAAGCGGGGGGGCCTCCGGGGAGCTGTTTTTT.

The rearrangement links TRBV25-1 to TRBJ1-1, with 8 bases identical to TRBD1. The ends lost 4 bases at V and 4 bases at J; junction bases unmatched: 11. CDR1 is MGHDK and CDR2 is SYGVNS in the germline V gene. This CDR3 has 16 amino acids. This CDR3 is CASSAHRGFGGTEAFF. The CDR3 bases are TGTGCCAGCAGTGCGCACAGGGGGTTTGGGGGCACTGAAGCTTTCTTT.

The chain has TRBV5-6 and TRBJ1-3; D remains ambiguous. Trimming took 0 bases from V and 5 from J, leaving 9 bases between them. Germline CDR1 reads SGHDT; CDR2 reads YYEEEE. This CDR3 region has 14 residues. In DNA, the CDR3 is TGTGCCAGCAGCTTGGCCTCGGGTAGAAACACCATATATTTT. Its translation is CASSLASGRNTIYF.

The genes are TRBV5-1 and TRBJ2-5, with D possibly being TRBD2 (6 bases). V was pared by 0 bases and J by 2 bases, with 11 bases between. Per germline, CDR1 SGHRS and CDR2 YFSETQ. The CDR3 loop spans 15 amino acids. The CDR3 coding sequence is TGCGCCAGCAGCTTGGCGGGGACTTGGCAAGAGACCCAGTACTTC. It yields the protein CASSLAGTWQETQYF.

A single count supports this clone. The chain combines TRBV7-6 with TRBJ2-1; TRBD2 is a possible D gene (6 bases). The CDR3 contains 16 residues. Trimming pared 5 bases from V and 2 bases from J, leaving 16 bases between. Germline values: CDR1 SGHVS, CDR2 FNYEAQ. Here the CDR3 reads CASSLRRGSPYNEQFF. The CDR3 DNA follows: TGTGCCAGCAGCCTACGGAGGGGATCCCCCTACAATGAGCAGTTCTTC.

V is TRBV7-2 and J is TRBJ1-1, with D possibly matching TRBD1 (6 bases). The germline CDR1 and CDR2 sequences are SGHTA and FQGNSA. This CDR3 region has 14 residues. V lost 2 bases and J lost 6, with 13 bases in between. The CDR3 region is CASSLSGGAPEAFF. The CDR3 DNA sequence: TGTGCCAGCAGCTTATCTGGGGGCGCGCCTGAAGCTTTCTTT.

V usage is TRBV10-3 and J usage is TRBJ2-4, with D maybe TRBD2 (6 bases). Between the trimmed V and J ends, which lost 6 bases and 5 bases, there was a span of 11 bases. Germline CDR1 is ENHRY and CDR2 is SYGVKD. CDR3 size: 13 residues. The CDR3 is CAISQPGENIQYF. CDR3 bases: TGTGCCATCAGCCAGCCGGGAGAAAACATTCAGTACTTC.

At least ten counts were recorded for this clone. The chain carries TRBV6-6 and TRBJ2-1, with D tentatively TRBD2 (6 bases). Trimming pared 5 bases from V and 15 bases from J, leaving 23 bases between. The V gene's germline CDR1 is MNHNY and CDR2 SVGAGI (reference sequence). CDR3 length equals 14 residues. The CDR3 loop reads CASSTGDGREVLFF. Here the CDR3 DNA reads TGTGCCAGCAGTACTGGAGACGGGAGAGAGGTCCTGTTCTTC.

The CDR3 spells CASSSTAGGYTF. DNA for the CDR3: TGTGCCAGCAGCTCCACGGCGGGGGGCTACACCTTC. The chain carries TRBV7-8 and TRBJ1-2; D is uncertain. The CDR3 is made up of 12 amino acids. With 4 bases removed from V and 8 bases from J, the gap between germline ends came to 11 bases. Germline CDR1 is SGHVS and CDR2 is FQNEAQ.

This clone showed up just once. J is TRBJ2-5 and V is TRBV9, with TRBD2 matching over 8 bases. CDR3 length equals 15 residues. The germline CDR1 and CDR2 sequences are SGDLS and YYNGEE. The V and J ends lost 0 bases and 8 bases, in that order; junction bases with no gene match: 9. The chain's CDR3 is CASSVEAGGLGTQYF. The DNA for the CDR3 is TGTGCCAGCAGCGTAGAGGCGGGGGGCTTAGGAACCCAGTACTTC.